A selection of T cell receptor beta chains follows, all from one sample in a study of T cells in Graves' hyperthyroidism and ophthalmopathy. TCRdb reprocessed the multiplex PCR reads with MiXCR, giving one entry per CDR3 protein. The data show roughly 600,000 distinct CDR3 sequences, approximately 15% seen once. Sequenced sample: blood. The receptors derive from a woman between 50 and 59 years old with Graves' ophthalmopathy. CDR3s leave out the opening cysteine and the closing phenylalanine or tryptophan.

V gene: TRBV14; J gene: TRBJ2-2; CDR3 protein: ASSQDNRVTGELF
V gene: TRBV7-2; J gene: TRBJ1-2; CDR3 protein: ASSLYPRGAGTGYT
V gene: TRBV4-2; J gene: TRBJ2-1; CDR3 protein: ASSQVPRVGADNEQF
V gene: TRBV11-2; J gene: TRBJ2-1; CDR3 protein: ASSLDASSIGYNEQF
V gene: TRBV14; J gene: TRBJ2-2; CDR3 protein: ASSQVNPNTGELF
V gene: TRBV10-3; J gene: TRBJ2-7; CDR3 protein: AITPAGSYEQY
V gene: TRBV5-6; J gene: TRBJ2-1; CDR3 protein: ASSHPGTHGPEQF
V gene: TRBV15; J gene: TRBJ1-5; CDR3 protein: ATSRVPSRGSNQPQH
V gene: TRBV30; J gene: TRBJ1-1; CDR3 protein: AWSTWGGTNTEAF
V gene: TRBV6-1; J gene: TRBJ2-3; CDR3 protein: ASSALAGGTTDTQY
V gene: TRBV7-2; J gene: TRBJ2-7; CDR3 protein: ASSFSAGAYEQY
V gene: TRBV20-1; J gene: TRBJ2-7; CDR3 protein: SARARTYEQY
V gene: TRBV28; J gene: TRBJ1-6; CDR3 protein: ASSIPQGINSPLH
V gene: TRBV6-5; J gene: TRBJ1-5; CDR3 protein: ASSYPAHKALGQPQH
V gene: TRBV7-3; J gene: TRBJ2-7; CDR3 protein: ASSESGLSYEQY
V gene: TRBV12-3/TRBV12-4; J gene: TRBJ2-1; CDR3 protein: ASNLGGGSVDNEQF